This T cell receptor (beta chain) derives from a study of blood T cell repertoires in COVID-19. Original handling: For nucleated cells, counts were estimated from reference gene primer amplification. Produced via immunoSEQ multiplex PCR; TCRdb's table is partial and in-frame only. V and J calls and clone size are copied from that table; D and trimming were computed from the DNA. Here the sample spans around 300,000 clones, approximately 88% being singletons. Deletions cut 0 bases from V and 2 bases from J, with 8 bases between. Germline loops: CDR1 LGHNA, CDR2 YNFKEQ. The CDR3 covers 14 residues. The chain couples TRBV4-2 to TRBJ2-7; D is possibly TRBD1 (5 bases). Sequencing was carried out using PBMCs or T cells enriched from blood (not recorded which). The clonotype was recovered from a man in his thirties or forties who had recovered from COVID-19. The CDR3 spells CASSQDGAAYEQYF. The CDR3 nucleotides read TGTGCCAGCAGCCAAGATGGGGCTGCCTACGAGCAGTACTTC.